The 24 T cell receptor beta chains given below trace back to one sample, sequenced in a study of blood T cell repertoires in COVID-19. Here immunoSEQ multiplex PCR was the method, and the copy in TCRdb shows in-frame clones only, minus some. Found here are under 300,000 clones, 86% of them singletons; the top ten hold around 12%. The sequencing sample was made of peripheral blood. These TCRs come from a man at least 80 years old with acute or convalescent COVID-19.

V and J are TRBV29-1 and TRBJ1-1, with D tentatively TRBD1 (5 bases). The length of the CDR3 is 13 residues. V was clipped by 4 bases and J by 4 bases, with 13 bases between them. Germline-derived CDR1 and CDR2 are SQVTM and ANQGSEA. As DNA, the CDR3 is TGCAGCGTTGGGGGGGGGAAAGGCACTGAAGCTTTCTTT. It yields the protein CSVGGGKGTEAFF.

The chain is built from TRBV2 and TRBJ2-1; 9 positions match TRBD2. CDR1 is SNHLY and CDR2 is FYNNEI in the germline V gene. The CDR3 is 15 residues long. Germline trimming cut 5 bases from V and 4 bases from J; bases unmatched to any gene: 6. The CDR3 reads CASSPSGGSYNEQFF. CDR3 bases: TGTGCCAGCAGTCCGAGCGGGGGGAGTTACAATGAGCAGTTCTTC.

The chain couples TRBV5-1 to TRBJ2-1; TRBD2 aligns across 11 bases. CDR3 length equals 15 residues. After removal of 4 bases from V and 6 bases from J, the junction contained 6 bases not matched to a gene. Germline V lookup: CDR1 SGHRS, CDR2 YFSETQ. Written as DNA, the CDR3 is TGCGCCAGCAGCGAGGGGACTAGCGGTATCAATGAGCAGTTCTTC. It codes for CASSEGTSGINEQFF.

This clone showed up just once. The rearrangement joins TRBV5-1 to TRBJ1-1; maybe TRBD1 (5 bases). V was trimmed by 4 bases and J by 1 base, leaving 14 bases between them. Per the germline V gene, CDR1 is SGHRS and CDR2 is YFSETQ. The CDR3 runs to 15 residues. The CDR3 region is CASSLLGHTNTEAFF. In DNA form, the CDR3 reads TGCGCCAGCAGCCTATTAGGACACACGAACACTGAAGCTTTCTTT.

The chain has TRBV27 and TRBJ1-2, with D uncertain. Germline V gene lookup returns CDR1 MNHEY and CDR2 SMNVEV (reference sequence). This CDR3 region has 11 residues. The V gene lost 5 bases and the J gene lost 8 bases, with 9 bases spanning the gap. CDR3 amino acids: CASSPPKGYTF. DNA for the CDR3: TGTGCCAGCAGTCCCCCCAAAGGCTACACCTTC.

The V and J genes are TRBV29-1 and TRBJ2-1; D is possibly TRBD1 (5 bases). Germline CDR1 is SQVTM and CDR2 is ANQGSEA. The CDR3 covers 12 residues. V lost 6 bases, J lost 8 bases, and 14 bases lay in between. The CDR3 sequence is CSVQGGAYEQFF. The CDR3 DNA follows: TGCAGCGTCCAAGGTGGGGCGTATGAGCAGTTCTTC.

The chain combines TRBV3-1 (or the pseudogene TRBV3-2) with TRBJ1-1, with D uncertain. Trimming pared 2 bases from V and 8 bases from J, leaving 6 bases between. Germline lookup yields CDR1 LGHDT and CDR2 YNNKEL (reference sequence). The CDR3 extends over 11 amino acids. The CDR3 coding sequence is TGTGCCAGCAGCCAATTAGCGGAAGCTTTCTTT. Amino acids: CASSQLAEAFF.

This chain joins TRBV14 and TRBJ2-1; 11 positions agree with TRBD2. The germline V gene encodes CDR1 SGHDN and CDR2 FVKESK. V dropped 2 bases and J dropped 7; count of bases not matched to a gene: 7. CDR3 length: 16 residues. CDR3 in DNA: TGTGCCAGCAGCCAACGTAGCGGGAGGGCCGGGAATGAGCAGTTCTTC. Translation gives CASSQRSGRAGNEQFF.

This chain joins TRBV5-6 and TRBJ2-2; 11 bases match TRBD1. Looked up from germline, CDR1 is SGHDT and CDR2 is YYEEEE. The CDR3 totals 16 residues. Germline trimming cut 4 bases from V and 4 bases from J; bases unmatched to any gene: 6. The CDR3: CASSLRDRGGTGELFF. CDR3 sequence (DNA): TGTGCCAGCAGCCTCCGGGACAGGGGGGGCACCGGGGAGCTGTTTTTT.

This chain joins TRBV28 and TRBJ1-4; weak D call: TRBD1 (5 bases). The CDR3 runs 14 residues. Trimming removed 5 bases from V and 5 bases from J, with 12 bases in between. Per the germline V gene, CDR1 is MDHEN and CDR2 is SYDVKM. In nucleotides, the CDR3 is TGTGCCAGCAGTCCTCTGAAGGGGAATGAAAAACTGTTTTTT. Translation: CASSPLKGNEKLFF.

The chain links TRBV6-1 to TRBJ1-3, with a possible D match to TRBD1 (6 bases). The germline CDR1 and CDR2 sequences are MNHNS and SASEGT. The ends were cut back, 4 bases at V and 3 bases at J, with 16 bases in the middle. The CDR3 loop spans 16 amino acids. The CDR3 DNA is TGTGCCAGCAGTGCTGGCCGGCAGGGGTTTGGAAACACCATATATTTT. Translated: CASSAGRQGFGNTIYF.

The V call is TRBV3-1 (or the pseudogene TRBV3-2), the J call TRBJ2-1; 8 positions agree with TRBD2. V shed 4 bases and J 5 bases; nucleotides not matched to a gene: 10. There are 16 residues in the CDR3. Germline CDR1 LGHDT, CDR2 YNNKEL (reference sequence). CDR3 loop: CASSPTRGGFDNEQFF. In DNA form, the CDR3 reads TGTGCCAGCAGCCCCACCCGGGGGGGGTTCGACAATGAGCAGTTCTTC.

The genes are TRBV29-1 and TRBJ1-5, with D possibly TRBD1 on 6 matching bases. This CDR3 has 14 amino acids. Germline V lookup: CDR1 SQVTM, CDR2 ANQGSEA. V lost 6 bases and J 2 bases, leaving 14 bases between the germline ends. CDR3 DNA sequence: TGCAGCGTAAGTAAGGGGGATGGCAATCAGCCCCAGCATTTT. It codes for CSVSKGDGNQPQHF.

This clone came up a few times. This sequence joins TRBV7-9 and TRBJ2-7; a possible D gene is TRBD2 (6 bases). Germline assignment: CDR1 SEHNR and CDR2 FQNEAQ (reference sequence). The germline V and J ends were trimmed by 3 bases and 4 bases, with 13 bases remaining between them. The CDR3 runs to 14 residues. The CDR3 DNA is TGTGCCAGCAGCTTGTCGGGCGGGACTTACGAGCAGTACTTC. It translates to CASSLSGGTYEQYF.

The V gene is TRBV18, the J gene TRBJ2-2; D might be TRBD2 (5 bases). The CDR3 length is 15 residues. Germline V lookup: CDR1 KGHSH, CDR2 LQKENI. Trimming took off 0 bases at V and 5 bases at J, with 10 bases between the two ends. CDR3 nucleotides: TGTGCCAGCTCACCACCGGCTAGAGGGACCGGGGAGCTGTTTTTT. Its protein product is CASSPPARGTGELFF. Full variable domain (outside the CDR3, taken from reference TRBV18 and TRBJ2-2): NAGVMQNPRHLVRRRGQEARLRCSPMKGHSHVYWYRQLPEEGLKFMVYLQKENIIDESGMPKERFSAEFPKEGPSILRIQQVVRGDSAAYFCASSPPARGTGELFFGEGSRLTVL.

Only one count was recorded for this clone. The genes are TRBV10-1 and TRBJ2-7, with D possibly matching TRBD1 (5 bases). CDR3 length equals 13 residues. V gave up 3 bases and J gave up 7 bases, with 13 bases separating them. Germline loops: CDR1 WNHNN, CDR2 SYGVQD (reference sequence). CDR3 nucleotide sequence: TGCGCCAGCAGTGAAGTAGGGGCCCTGGAGCAGTACTTC. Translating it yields CASSEVGALEQYF.

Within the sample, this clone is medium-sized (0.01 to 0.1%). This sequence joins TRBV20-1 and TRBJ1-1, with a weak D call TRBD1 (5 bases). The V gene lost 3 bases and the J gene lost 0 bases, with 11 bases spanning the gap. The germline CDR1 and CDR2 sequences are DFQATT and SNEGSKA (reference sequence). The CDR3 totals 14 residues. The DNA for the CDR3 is TGCAGTGCTAGTAATCCAGGGATGAACACTGAAGCTTTCTTT. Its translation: CSASNPGMNTEAFF.

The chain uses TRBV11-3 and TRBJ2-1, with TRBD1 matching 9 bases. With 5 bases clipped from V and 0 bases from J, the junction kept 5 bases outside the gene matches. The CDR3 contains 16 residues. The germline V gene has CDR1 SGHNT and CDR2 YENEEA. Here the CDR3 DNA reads TGTGCCAGCAGCGGGGGGACAGGGACCTCCTACAATGAGCAGTTCTTC. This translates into CASSGGTGTSYNEQFF.

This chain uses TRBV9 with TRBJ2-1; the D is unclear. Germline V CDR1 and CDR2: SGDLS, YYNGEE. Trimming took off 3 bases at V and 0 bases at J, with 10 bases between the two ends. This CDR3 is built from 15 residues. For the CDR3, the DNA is TGTGCCAGCAGCGATACAGCCCGCTCCTACAATGAGCAGTTCTTC. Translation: CASSDTARSYNEQFF.

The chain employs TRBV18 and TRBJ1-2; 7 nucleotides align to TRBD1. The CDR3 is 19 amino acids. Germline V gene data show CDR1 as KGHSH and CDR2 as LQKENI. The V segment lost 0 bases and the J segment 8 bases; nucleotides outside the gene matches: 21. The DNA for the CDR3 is TGTGCCAGCTCACCACCGACGGGACAGACTAACTATGTGGGCGCGGGCTACACCTTC. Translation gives CASSPPTGQTNYVGAGYTF. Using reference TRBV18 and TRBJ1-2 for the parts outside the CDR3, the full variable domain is NAGVMQNPRHLVRRRGQEARLRCSPMKGHSHVYWYRQLPEEGLKFMVYLQKENIIDESGMPKERFSAEFPKEGPSILRIQQVVRGDSAAYFCASSPPTGQTNYVGAGYTFGSGTRLTVV.

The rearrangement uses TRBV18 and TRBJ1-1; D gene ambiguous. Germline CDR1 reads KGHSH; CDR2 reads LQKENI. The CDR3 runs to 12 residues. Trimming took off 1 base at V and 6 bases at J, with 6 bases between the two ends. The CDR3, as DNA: TGTGCCAGCTCACCACTGGGAGCTGAAGCTTTCTTT. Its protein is CASSPLGAEAFF. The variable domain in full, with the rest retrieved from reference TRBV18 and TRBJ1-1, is NAGVMQNPRHLVRRRGQEARLRCSPMKGHSHVYWYRQLPEEGLKFMVYLQKENIIDESGMPKERFSAEFPKEGPSILRIQQVVRGDSAAYFCASSPLGAEAFFGQGTRLTVV.

DNA for the CDR3: TGTGCCAGCATCACCGTGGGCCAGGGGCCAAACTATGGCTACACCTTC. It is translated as CASITVGQGPNYGYTF. This chain connects TRBV28 to TRBJ1-2, with D possibly TRBD1 on 6 matching bases. V was cut by 7 bases and J by 2 bases, with 20 bases left in between. Germline assignment: CDR1 MDHEN and CDR2 SYDVKM. CDR3 size: 16 residues.

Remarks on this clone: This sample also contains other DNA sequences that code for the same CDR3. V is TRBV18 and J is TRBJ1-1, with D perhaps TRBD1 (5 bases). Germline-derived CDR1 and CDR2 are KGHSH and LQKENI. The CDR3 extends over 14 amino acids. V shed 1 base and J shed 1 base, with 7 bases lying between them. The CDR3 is CASSPLDRNTEAFF. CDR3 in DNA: TGTGCCAGCTCACCACTAGACAGGAACACTGAAGCTTTCTTT.

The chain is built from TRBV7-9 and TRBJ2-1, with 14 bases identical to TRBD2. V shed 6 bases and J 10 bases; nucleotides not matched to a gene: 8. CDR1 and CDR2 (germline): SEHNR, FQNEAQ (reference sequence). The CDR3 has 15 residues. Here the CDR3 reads CASRSGTSGRGEQFF. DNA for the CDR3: TGTGCCAGCAGGTCCGGGACTAGCGGGAGAGGGGAGCAGTTCTTC.